Following are 19 T cell receptor beta chains from one sample sequenced in a study of cytomegalovirus exposure and HLA in healthy donors. Sequenced by immunoSEQ multiplex PCR; TCRdb stores in-frame clones only, minus some. Here the sample spans fewer than 250,000 clones, around 87% being singletons. Material for sequencing was PBMCs. The receptors originated from a man aged 18 to 35 in good health and CMV-seronegative.

The gene calls are TRBV6-5 and TRBJ2-4, with D tentatively TRBD2 (5 bases). Deletions cut 0 bases from V and 9 bases from J, with 12 bases between. Looked up from germline, CDR1 is MNHEY and CDR2 is SVGAGI. The CDR3 runs to 14 residues. The CDR3 reads CASSYSRAGGIQYF. For the CDR3, the DNA is TGTGCCAGCAGTTACTCGAGGGCGGGTGGCATTCAGTACTTC.

This chain uses TRBV30 with TRBJ1-1, with D tentatively TRBD1 (5 bases). The CDR3 loop spans 13 amino acids. V shed 2 bases and J shed 4 bases, with 11 bases lying between them. Germline-derived CDR1 and CDR2 are GTSNPN and SVGIG (reference sequence). The CDR3 DNA follows: TGTGCCTGGAGTAAGCAGGGAGGCACTGAAGCTTTCTTT. Translating gives CAWSKQGGTEAFF.

The rearrangement links TRBV25-1 to TRBJ1-5; D is undetermined. Germline CDR1 is MGHDK and CDR2 is SYGVNS. V was trimmed by 6 bases and J by 6 bases, leaving 18 bases between them. The CDR3 covers 15 residues. The CDR3 nucleotides read TGTGCCAGCAGACCCGACGGAGGGTCTCTTCAGCCCCAGCATTTT. Protein sequence: CASRPDGGSLQPQHF.

V usage is TRBV6-1 and J usage is TRBJ1-1; 8 nucleotides align to TRBD1. Looked up from germline, CDR1 is MNHNS and CDR2 is SASEGT. The CDR3 is 16 residues long. Trimming removed 3 bases from V and 6 bases from J; junction bases left unmatched: 12. The CDR3: CASSDRGRVFIPEAFF. In DNA form, the CDR3 reads TGTGCCAGCAGTGACAGGGGGCGCGTATTTATCCCTGAAGCTTTCTTT.

The chain employs TRBV29-1 and TRBJ2-6; D is possibly TRBD1 (6 bases). This CDR3 is 17 amino acids long. The germline V gene has CDR1 SQVTM and CDR2 ANQGSEA. Trimming stripped 3 bases from V and 0 bases from J, with 15 bases between. The CDR3 loop reads CSVDGWQGTSGANVLTF. In DNA, the CDR3 is TGCAGCGTTGACGGTTGGCAGGGGACCTCTGGGGCCAACGTCCTGACTTTC. Together with reference TRBV29-1 and TRBJ2-6, the CDR3 gives the full variable domain: SAVISQKPSRDICQRGTSLTIQCQVDSQVTMMFWYRQQPGQSLTLIATANQGSEATYESGFVIDKFPISRPNLTFSTLTVSNMSPEDSSIYLCSVDGWQGTSGANVLTFGAGSRLTVL.

The chain joins TRBV29-1 to TRBJ1-1; TRBD1 is a possible D gene (5 bases). Trimming removed 4 bases from V and 0 bases from J, with 9 bases in between. The CDR3 loop spans 13 amino acids. The germline V gene encodes CDR1 SQVTM and CDR2 ANQGSEA. The CDR3 nucleotides are TGCAGCGTTGGATCAGGGATGAACACTGAAGCTTTCTTT. It encodes CSVGSGMNTEAFF.

This clone was observed a few times. The chain combines TRBV9 with TRBJ1-1; TRBD1 might be the D (6 bases). V was cut by 0 bases and J by 6 bases, with 12 bases left in between. CDR1 is SGDLS, CDR2 YYNGEE, per germline. This CDR3 contains 14 residues. This chain's CDR3 is CASSVVTGQAEAFF. DNA of the CDR3: TGTGCCAGCAGCGTAGTCACAGGGCAGGCTGAAGCTTTCTTT.

The V gene is TRBV5-1, the J gene TRBJ1-2, with D uncertain. The germline gives CDR1 SGHRS, CDR2 YFSETQ. The germline V and J ends were trimmed by 1 base and 8 bases, with 12 bases remaining between them. This CDR3 is built from 13 residues. As DNA, the CDR3 is TGCGCCAGCAGCTTGACCCAAGCGAGCGGCTACACCTTC. Amino acids: CASSLTQASGYTF.

J is TRBJ1-2 and V is TRBV5-4; D is unresolved. V lost 2 bases and J lost 3, with 11 bases in between. This CDR3 is 14 amino acids long. The germline V gene has CDR1 SGHNT and CDR2 YYREEE (reference sequence). The CDR3 DNA follows: TGTGCCAGCAGCTTCTACGCCACAGACTATGGCTACACCTTC. This gives the protein CASSFYATDYGYTF.

The V and J genes are TRBV28 and TRBJ1-1; D uncertain. The CDR3 totals 11 residues. Germline-derived CDR1 and CDR2 are MDHEN and SYDVKM. V lost 4 bases, J lost 4 bases, and 4 bases lay in between. CDR3 sequence: CASSSSTEAFF. The DNA of the CDR3 is TGTGCCAGCAGTTCCAGCACTGAAGCTTTCTTT. The full variable domain, rest sourced from reference TRBV28 and TRBJ1-1, is DVKVTQSSRYLVKRTGEKVFLECVQDMDHENMFWYRQDPGLGLRLIYFSYDVKMKEKGDIPEGYSVSREKKERFSLILESASTNQTSMYLCASSSSTEAFFGQGTRLTVV.

This chain links TRBV4-3 with TRBJ1-2; TRBD1 agrees at 7 bases. Germline CDR1 and CDR2: LGHNA and YSLEER. Trimming cost V 0 bases and J 4 bases; bases outside gene matches: 11. The CDR3 is 17 residues long. CDR3 nucleotides: TGCGCCAGCAGCCAAGATCTAAGGCAGACAGGGACCTATGGCTACACCTTC. It is translated as CASSQDLRQTGTYGYTF.

The chain couples TRBV6-5 to TRBJ2-4; D is unresolved. The CDR3 covers 14 residues. Germline CDR1 MNHEY, CDR2 SVGAGI. The ends were cut back, 5 bases at V and 2 bases at J, with 10 bases in the middle. The CDR3 loop is CASSHSSSKNIQYF. CDR3 nucleotide sequence: TGTGCCAGCAGTCACAGTAGTTCCAAAAACATTCAGTACTTC.

The chain recombines TRBV30 with TRBJ2-5; TRBD2 agrees at 7 bases. Germline loops: CDR1 GTSNPN, CDR2 SVGIG (reference sequence). V was clipped by 0 bases and J by 0 bases; unmatched bases: 7. There are 16 residues in the CDR3. CDR3 amino acids: CAWSVPGLRYQETQYF. The CDR3, as DNA: TGTGCCTGGAGTGTCCCGGGACTAAGGTACCAAGAGACCCAGTACTTC.

The chain has TRBV4-1 and TRBJ2-1; 9 bases agree with TRBD2. This CDR3 region has 15 residues. V shed 4 bases and J 4 bases; nucleotides not matched to a gene: 5. Per the germline V gene, CDR1 is MGHRA and CDR2 is YSYEKL. CDR3 protein: CASSLETSGYNEQFF. CDR3 DNA: TGCGCCAGCAGCCTCGAGACTAGCGGATACAATGAGCAGTTCTTC.

The chain uses TRBV5-1 and TRBJ2-3; D gene ambiguous. The CDR3 runs 13 residues. Germline values: CDR1 SGHRS, CDR2 YFSETQ. Trimming cost V 2 bases and J 5 bases, with 9 bases left between them. The CDR3, as DNA: TGCGCCAGCAGCTTTGATGAGCAAGATACGCAGTATTTT. As protein: CASSFDEQDTQYF.

V usage is TRBV9 and J usage is TRBJ1-1; D might be TRBD1 (5 bases). Germline-derived CDR1 and CDR2 are SGDLS and YYNGEE. This CDR3 spans 11 amino acids. V was clipped by 4 bases and J by 10 bases, with 11 bases between them. CDR3 bases: TGTGCCAGCAGCCAGGGAAATAGAGCTTTCTTT. Its translation: CASSQGNRAFF.

This chain links TRBV29-1 with TRBJ1-4; no definite D call. Trimming pared 4 bases from V and 6 bases from J, leaving 12 bases between. Germline CDR1 SQVTM, CDR2 ANQGSEA. The CDR3 totals 13 residues. The CDR3 region is CSVVGGGDEKLFF. The CDR3 DNA sequence: TGCAGCGTTGTAGGAGGAGGTGATGAAAAACTGTTTTTT. Full variable domain (missing parts from reference TRBV29-1 and TRBJ1-4): SAVISQKPSRDICQRGTSLTIQCQVDSQVTMMFWYRQQPGQSLTLIATANQGSEATYESGFVIDKFPISRPNLTFSTLTVSNMSPEDSSIYLCSVVGGGDEKLFFGSGTQLSVL.

The chain combines TRBV10-3 with TRBJ2-7, with a tentative D call TRBD2 (5 bases). The germline V and J ends were trimmed by 10 bases and 1 base, with 17 bases remaining between them. This CDR3 region has 14 residues. Germline CDR1 and CDR2: ENHRY and SYGVKD. In DNA form, the CDR3 reads TGTGCCACCCGACGGTCTGAGGGATCCTACGAGCAGTACTTC. Translated, it gives CATRRSEGSYEQYF.

The gene calls are TRBV9 and TRBJ2-5; 7 positions agree with TRBD2. V was clipped by 4 bases and J by 0 bases; unmatched bases: 6. The germline V gene encodes CDR1 SGDLS and CDR2 YYNGEE. The CDR3 spans 15 residues. The CDR3 protein is CASSPMGGNQETQYF. The CDR3 region has the DNA TGTGCCAGCAGCCCAATGGGGGGGAACCAAGAGACCCAGTACTTC. The complete variable domain, with remaining parts taken from reference TRBV9 and TRBJ2-5, reads DSGVTQTPKHLITATGQRVTLRCSPRSGDLSVYWYQQSLDQGLQFLIQYYNGEERAKGNILERFSAQQFPDLHSELNLSSLELGDSALYFCASSPMGGNQETQYFGPGTRLLVL.